This T cell receptor (beta chain) was identified during a study of blood T cell repertoires in COVID-19. Study context: There were acute and convalescent COVID-19 samples, and they came from the United States, Italy and Spain. Sample material is recorded as cDNA or gDNA derived from T cells, B-cell-depleted T cells, or PBMCs.

CDR3 size: 19 residues. V lost 0 bases and J lost 1; bases outside the gene matches: 14. Per the original methods: Amplification of reference gene primers was used by the study to estimate nucleated cell counts. Measured with immunoSEQ multiplex PCR; TCRdb has only the in-frame clones, and not every one. V and J calls and clone size are those listed in that table; D and trimming were worked out from the DNA. The table lists over 200,000 clones, roughly 85% of them singletons. The specimen sequenced was peripheral blood. The chain carries TRBV23-1 and TRBJ1-1; 7 nucleotides line up with TRBD1. TRBV23-1 is an open reading frame, and its role is uncertain. The source is a woman between 40 and 50 years old with active or convalescent COVID-19. CDR3 sequence reads: CASSQSEGPGGKGNTEAFF. The CDR3 nucleotides read TGCGCCAGCAGTCAATCGGAGGGGCCAGGGGGTAAAGGGAACACTGAAGCTTTCTTT.